Listed below are T cell receptor beta chains from one sample, sequenced in a study of blood T cell repertoires in COVID-19. The table came from immunoSEQ multiplex PCR; TCRdb's copy has only in-frame clones and leaves some out. The sample has roughly 81,000 clones, about four fifths seen once. The source material was peripheral blood. Receptors originate from a woman between 70 and 85 years old with acute or convalescent COVID-19. Each CDR3 is given with its conserved first and last residue. A D gene is named only where the DNA matches it firmly. Size tells how often a clone was seen (once, few, many) or the class of an expanded clone, and some rows leave it out.

TRBV6-6	TRBD1	-	TRBJ1-2	CASSPGTVYGYTF	TGTGCCAGCAGCCCGGGGACAGTCTATGGCTACACCTTC
TRBV12-3/TRBV12-4	-	once	TRBJ1-1	CASSLGVNTEAFF	TGTGCCAGCAGTTTGGGAGTGAACACTGAAGCTTTCTTT
TRBV19	-	few	TRBJ1-5	CASSIGPPGSAQPQHF	TGTGCCAGTAGTATTGGTCCCCCGGGATCGGCTCAGCCCCAGCATTTT
TRBV10-3	TRBD1	-	TRBJ2-7	CASGRDRDHDF	TGTGCCTCGGGCCGGGACAGGGACCATGACTTC
TRBV10-1	-	few	TRBJ2-7	CASSEGGSYEQYF	TGCGCCAGCAGTGAGGGCGGCTCCTACGAGCAGTACTTC
TRBV7-7	-	once	TRBJ2-1	CASSPLSGGYNEQFF	TGTGCTAGCAGCCCCCTGTCCGGGGGATACAATGAGCAGTTCTTC
TRBV7-7	-	-	TRBJ2-2	CASSTFGGGELFF	TGTGCTAGCAGCACCTTCGGTGGCGGGGAGCTGTTTTTT
TRBV7-3	-	-	TRBJ1-1	CASSYDQASTEAFF	TGTGCCAGCAGTTATGACCAGGCGAGCACTGAAGCTTTCTTT
TRBV18	-	-	TRBJ1-4	CASSPVSGEKLFF	TGTGCCAGCTCACCGGTTTCGGGGGAAAAACTGTTTTTT
TRBV27	-	-	TRBJ2-7	CASSLSRASEQYF	TGTGCCAGCAGTTTATCCAGGGCTAGCGAGCAGTACTTC
TRBV5-1	-	once	TRBJ2-2	CASSLGASRAGELFF	TGCGCCAGCAGCTTGGGTGCCTCCAGGGCCGGGGAGCTGTTTTTT
TRBV29-1	TRBD2	-	TRBJ2-3	CSVVAGGNTDTQYF	TGCAGCGTAGTAGCGGGGGGTAACACAGATACGCAGTATTTT
TRBV29-1	TRBD1	-	TRBJ1-4	CTGRTGEEKLFF	TGCACCGGAAGGACAGGGGAGGAAAAACTGTTTTTT
TRBV2	-	once	TRBJ1-2	CARRVGASGGYTF	TGTGCCAGGCGGGTGGGGGCTTCGGGTGGCTACACCTTC
TRBV15	-	-	TRBJ1-4	CATAAVRYNEKLFF	TGTGCCACAGCCGCCGTAAGATATAACGAAAAACTGTTTTTT